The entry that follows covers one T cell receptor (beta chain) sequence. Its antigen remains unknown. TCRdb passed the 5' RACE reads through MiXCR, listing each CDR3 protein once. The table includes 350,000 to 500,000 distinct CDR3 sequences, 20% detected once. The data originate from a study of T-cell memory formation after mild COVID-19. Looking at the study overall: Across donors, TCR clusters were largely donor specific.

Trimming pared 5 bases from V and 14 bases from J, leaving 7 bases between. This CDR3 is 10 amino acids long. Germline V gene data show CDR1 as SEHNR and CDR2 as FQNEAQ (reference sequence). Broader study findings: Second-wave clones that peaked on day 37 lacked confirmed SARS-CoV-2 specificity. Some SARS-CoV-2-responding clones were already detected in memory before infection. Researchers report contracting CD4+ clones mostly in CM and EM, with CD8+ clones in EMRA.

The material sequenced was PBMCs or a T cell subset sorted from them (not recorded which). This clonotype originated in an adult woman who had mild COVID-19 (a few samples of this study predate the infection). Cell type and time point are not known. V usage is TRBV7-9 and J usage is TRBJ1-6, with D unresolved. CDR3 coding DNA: TGTGCCAGCAGCCTGTCTTCCCTCCACTTT. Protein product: CASSLSSLHF. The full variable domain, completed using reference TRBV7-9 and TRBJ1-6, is DTGVSQNPRHKITKRGQNVTFRCDPISEHNRLYWYRQTLGQGPEFLTYFQNEAQLEKSRLLSDRFSAERPKGSFSTLEIQRTEQGDSAMYLCASSLSSLHFGNGTRLTVT.